This is a list of T cell receptor delta chains from one sample in a study of γδ T cells in repeated Plasmodium falciparum infection. TCRdb reapplied CATT to the multiplex PCR reads. The data hold under 65,000 delta-chain clones, with around 1.5% observed a single time. Sequenced: gamma-delta T cells from blood. These receptors were obtained from a pool of human donors (malaria-infected and uninfected, not separated). The CDR3 runs from the conserved cysteine through the conserved F or W. Rows give clone size only sometimes, using once, few, many, or a class for an expanded clone.

size	V	J	CDR3
many	TRDV3	TRDJ1	CAFRTPTMKLFRYRPYTDKLIF
medium-sized	TRDV1	TRDJ1	CALGEIWFPRNTYTDKLIF
many	TRDV1	TRDJ1	CALGELKRLDVFLLKLGAYTDKLIF
many	TRDV2	TRDJ4	CACDHSSAGGYARPLIF
many	TRDV3	TRDJ1	CASRFFLYLYWGIRSDKLIF
.	TRDV2	TRDJ1	CACDPSVLGDKTDKLIF
medium-sized	TRDV1	TRDJ1	CAIGELARDPPDKLIF
many	TRDV2	TRDJ1	CACDSTGGPGWEGHTDKLIF
.	TRDV1	TRDJ1	CASFRGDTTDKLIF
medium-sized	TRDV1	TRDJ1	CALGETTRWLNDKLIF
many	TRDV1	TRDJ2	CALGETRKKPYGVGNRRTAQLFF
many	TRDV1	TRDJ1	CALGERAPTFPVRYLGDPNTDKLIF
medium-sized	TRDV1	TRDJ1	CALGVRRGAAQEAYTVLTDKLIF
many	TRDV2	TRDJ1	CACDAWGISTDKLIF
many	TRDV1	TRDJ1	CALGELTTPPWVADKLIF
medium-sized	TRDV1	TRDJ1	CALGALFSFGGHDKLIF
many	TRDV1	TRDJ1	CALGEFPALLRFFPADKLIF
many	TRDV1	TRDJ1	CALGGTIHRSYWGIRATDKLIF
many	TRDV2	TRDJ1	CACDTVTGGSSPSYTDKLIF
many	TRDV1	TRDJ2	CALGEIFPYWRISARAVAQLFF
large	TRDV1	TRDJ1	CALGDCTGGYEKLIF
many	TRDV1	TRDJ1	CALGELVYPSKYWAWGSDKLIF
many	TRDV2	TRDJ2	CACDTVLTGGALTAQLFF
medium-sized	TRDV1	TRDJ1	CALGDLRYRVYTNKLIF
medium-sized	TRDV1	TRDJ2	CALGEFDWGSLSAQLFF
many	TRDV1	TRDJ1	CALGERSSPSLYWGIPKLIF